These T cell receptor beta chains were read from a single sample in a study of graft-versus-host responses after intestinal transplantation. Their antigen targets remain unknown. Libraries were prepared by immunoSEQ multiplex PCR; TCRdb keeps only in-frame clonotypes and omits some of them. The table records tens of thousands of clones, around nine tenths of them present only once. Sample: unstimulated CD8+ T cells sorted from spleen or lymph node cells, taken before intestinal transplant. The source of these receptors is a human donor who received an intestinal transplant. CDR3s include the opening cysteine and the closing phenylalanine or tryptophan. Fields, in order: CDR3 length, J gene, D gene, clone size, V gene, CDR3 protein, CDR3 DNA. D genes are given only for firm matches. Expanded clones are given a class, and other clones once, few, many or no size at all.

length: 14
J: TRBJ2-1
D: .
size: .
V: TRBV10-2
CDR3: CASRAQTSFNEQFF
DNA: TGCGCCAGCAGGGCCCAGACTAGTTTCAATGAGCAGTTCTTC

length: 16
J: TRBJ2-6
D: .
size: .
V: TRBV5-1
CDR3: CASSDQESSGANVLTF
DNA: TGCGCCAGCAGCGATCAAGAGAGCTCTGGGGCCAACGTCCTGACTTTC

length: 15
J: TRBJ1-1
D: .
size: .
V: TRBV9
CDR3: CASSVGAGGNTEAFF
DNA: TGTGCCAGCAGCGTAGGGGCGGGGGGGAACACTGAAGCTTTCTTT

length: 13
J: TRBJ2-7
D: .
size: .
V: TRBV28
CDR3: CASRWGSSYEQYF
DNA: TGTGCCAGCAGGTGGGGCAGCTCCTACGAGCAGTACTTC

length: 15
J: TRBJ1-2
D: .
size: .
V: TRBV5-4
CDR3: CANSLVDSINYGYTF
DNA: TGTGCCAACAGCTTGGTGGACTCCATTAACTATGGCTACACCTTC

length: 12
J: TRBJ1-1
D: .
size: .
V: TRBV6-5
CDR3: CASSGENTEAFF
DNA: TGTGCCAGCAGCGGTGAGAACACTGAAGCTTTCTTT

length: 16
J: TRBJ1-1
D: .
size: .
V: TRBV19
CDR3: CASSIGVSGANTEAFF
DNA: TGTGCCAGTAGTATCGGGGTTTCGGGAGCGAACACTGAAGCTTTCTTT

length: 16
J: TRBJ2-2
D: TRBD1
size: .
V: TRBV11-3
CDR3: CASSRKTGDSTGELFF
DNA: TGTGCCAGCAGCCGTAAAACAGGGGATAGCACCGGGGAGCTGTTTTTT

length: 15
J: TRBJ2-7
D: .
size: .
V: TRBV5-6
CDR3: CASSPGGTESYEQYF
DNA: TGTGCCAGCAGCCCGGGGGGGACAGAATCCTACGAGCAGTACTTC

length: 15
J: TRBJ2-1
D: TRBD2
size: .
V: TRBV6-1
CDR3: CASSPTGLGYNEQFF
DNA: TGTGCCAGCAGTCCTACGGGACTAGGGTACAATGAGCAGTTCTTC

length: 15
J: TRBJ2-1
D: .
size: .
V: TRBV11-2
CDR3: CASSSVRVNYNEQFF
DNA: TGTGCCAGCAGCTCCGTTCGAGTTAACTACAATGAGCAGTTCTTC

length: 15
J: TRBJ2-7
D: .
size: .
V: TRBV2
CDR3: CASSEAIQATYEQYF
DNA: TGTGCCAGCAGTGAAGCCATTCAGGCGACCTACGAGCAGTACTTC

length: 15
J: TRBJ1-1
D: .
size: .
V: TRBV2
CDR3: CASGGVMTPNTEAFF
DNA: TGTGCCAGCGGGGGGGTTATGACGCCGAACACTGAAGCTTTCTTT

length: 13
J: TRBJ1-1
D: TRBD1
size: .
V: TRBV6-5
CDR3: CASSPGQGAEAFF
DNA: TGTGCCAGCAGTCCTGGACAGGGGGCGGAAGCTTTCTTT

length: 14
J: TRBJ2-1
D: .
size: .
V: TRBV7-3
CDR3: CASSFGGAYNEQFF
DNA: TGTGCCAGCAGCTTTGGCGGGGCCTACAATGAGCAGTTCTTC

length: 15
J: TRBJ2-7
D: TRBD1
size: .
V: TRBV7-8
CDR3: CASSPQGARFDEQYF
DNA: TGTGCCAGCAGTCCTCAGGGGGCGCGGTTCGACGAGCAGTACTTC

length: 15
J: TRBJ2-2
D: TRBD2
size: .
V: TRBV29-1
CDR3: CSVEWRGGGTGELFF
DNA: TGCAGCGTTGAATGGCGGGGGGGCGGCACCGGGGAGCTGTTTTTT

length: 14
J: TRBJ2-7
D: TRBD1
size: .
V: TRBV4-1
CDR3: CASSPLGQFYEQYF
DNA: TGCGCCAGCAGCCCATTGGGACAGTTCTACGAGCAGTACTTC

length: 13
J: TRBJ1-3
D: .
size: .
V: TRBV7-2
CDR3: CASSSTRRNTIYF
DNA: TGTGCCAGCAGCTCTACCCGTAGAAACACCATATATTTT

length: 13
J: TRBJ2-5
D: .
size: .
V: TRBV18
CDR3: CASSPRVLETQYF
DNA: TGTGCCAGCTCACCCAGGGTTCTGGAGACCCAGTACTTC

length: 15
J: TRBJ2-7
D: .
size: .
V: TRBV7-9
CDR3: CASSLGSGQRYEQYF
DNA: TGTGCCAGCAGCTTGGGGTCTGGACAGAGATACGAGCAGTACTTC

length: 12
J: TRBJ1-3
D: .
size: .
V: TRBV12-5
CDR3: CASATFGNTIYF
DNA: TGTGCTAGTGCCACTTTTGGAAACACCATATATTTT

length: 17
J: TRBJ2-2
D: TRBD2
size: .
V: TRBV27
CDR3: CASSLSLAGLNTGELFF
DNA: TGTGCCAGCAGTTTATCCCTAGCGGGACTGAACACCGGGGAGCTGTTTTTT

length: 16
J: TRBJ2-2
D: TRBD2
size: once
V: TRBV2
CDR3: CASSGERGTNTGELFF
DNA: TGTGCCAGCAGTGGCGAGCGGGGGACGAACACCGGGGAGCTGTTTTTT

length: 14
J: TRBJ1-2
D: .
size: .
V: TRBV5-1
CDR3: CASSLDRVGYGYTF
DNA: TGCGCCAGCAGCTTGGACAGGGTCGGGTATGGCTACACCTTC

length: 18
J: TRBJ2-3
D: TRBD1
size: .
V: TRBV12-5
CDR3: CASGLIPTGRGWTDTQYF
DNA: TGTGCTAGTGGTTTGATACCGACAGGGCGCGGATGGACAGATACGCAGTATTTT

length: 15
J: TRBJ1-2
D: TRBD1
size: .
V: TRBV4-3
CDR3: CASSLTGTGKYGYTF
DNA: TGCGCCAGCAGCCTTACCGGGACAGGGAAATATGGCTACACCTTC

length: 16
J: TRBJ2-5
D: .
size: once
V: TRBV12-5
CDR3: CASGFLPHTGQETQYF
DNA: TGTGCTAGTGGTTTCCTCCCGCACACAGGCCAAGAGACCCAGTACTTC

length: 14
J: TRBJ2-7
D: .
size: .
V: TRBV6-1
CDR3: CASSYYRALGEQYF
DNA: TGTGCCAGCAGCTACTACAGGGCCTTAGGGGAGCAGTACTTC

length: 14
J: TRBJ2-1
D: .
size: .
V: TRBV27
CDR3: CASGPRSGFDEQFF
DNA: TGTGCCAGCGGGCCCCGGTCCGGTTTTGATGAGCAGTTCTTC

length: 15
J: TRBJ2-3
D: TRBD2
size: .
V: TRBV30
CDR3: CAWHGLAGGADTQYF
DNA: TGTGCCTGGCATGGACTAGCGGGGGGAGCAGATACGCAGTATTTT

length: 14
J: TRBJ1-2
D: TRBD1
size: .
V: TRBV30
CDR3: CAWIPGQALDGYTF
DNA: TGTGCCTGGATACCCGGACAGGCCCTTGATGGCTACACCTTC

length: 19
J: TRBJ1-6
D: TRBD1
size: .
V: TRBV30
CDR3: CACLPRDRKKSSYNSPLHF
DNA: TGTGCCTGCCTTCCCCGGGACAGGAAGAAGAGCTCCTATAATTCACCCCTCCACTTT

length: 16
J: TRBJ1-2
D: TRBD1
size: .
V: TRBV5-1
CDR3: CASSLTGTGLGYGYTF
DNA: TGCGCCAGCAGCTTGACGGGGACAGGGCTCGGCTATGGCTACACCTTC

length: 13
J: TRBJ2-7
D: .
size: .
V: TRBV7-6
CDR3: CASSLGHPYEQYF
DNA: TGTGCCAGCAGCTTGGGACACCCCTACGAGCAGTACTTC

length: 16
J: TRBJ2-7
D: .
size: .
V: TRBV4-3
CDR3: CASSHLPGQGIYEQYF
DNA: TGCGCCAGCAGCCATCTCCCCGGGCAGGGAATTTACGAGCAGTACTTC

length: 13
J: TRBJ1-1
D: TRBD1
size: .
V: TRBV7-9
CDR3: CASSGQGGTEAFF
DNA: TGTGCCAGCAGCGGACAGGGGGGAACTGAAGCTTTCTTT

length: 13
J: TRBJ2-7
D: .
size: .
V: TRBV25-1
CDR3: CASSARDSYEQYF
DNA: TGTGCCAGCAGTGCCAGGGATTCCTACGAGCAGTACTTC

length: 17
J: TRBJ2-3
D: TRBD2
size: .
V: TRBV5-4
CDR3: CASSGGLAGGITDTQYF
DNA: TGTGCCAGCAGCGGCGGCCTAGCGGGAGGTATCACAGATACGCAGTATTTT

length: 16
J: TRBJ2-5
D: TRBD2
size: .
V: TRBV28
CDR3: CASSVTSGRVEETQYF
DNA: TGTGCCAGCAGTGTTACTAGCGGGAGGGTGGAAGAGACCCAGTACTTC

length: 13
J: TRBJ1-1
D: .
size: .
V: TRBV7-9
CDR3: CASSTWGDTEAFF
DNA: TGTGCCAGCAGCACCTGGGGCGACACTGAAGCTTTCTTT

length: 15
J: TRBJ1-1
D: .
size: .
V: TRBV7-9
CDR3: CASSPLTGMNTEAFF
DNA: TGTGCCAGCAGCCCTCTTACAGGCATGAACACTGAAGCTTTCTTT

length: 15
J: TRBJ2-7
D: .
size: once
V: TRBV7-2
CDR3: CASSLVLAGRYEQYF
DNA: TGTGCCAGCAGCTTAGTATTGGCAGGGCGGTACGAGCAGTACTTC

length: 13
J: TRBJ2-1
D: .
size: .
V: TRBV30
CDR3: CAWSVGDYNEQFF
DNA: TGTGCCTGGAGTGTAGGGGACTACAATGAGCAGTTCTTC

length: 14
J: TRBJ1-1
D: TRBD1
size: .
V: TRBV4-3
CDR3: CASSPGTGGTEAFF
DNA: TGCGCCAGCAGCCCCGGGACAGGGGGGACTGAAGCTTTCTTT

length: 16
J: TRBJ2-1
D: TRBD2
size: .
V: TRBV15
CDR3: CATSRETSGDDNEQFF
DNA: TGTGCCACCAGCAGAGAGACTAGCGGGGATGACAATGAGCAGTTCTTC

length: 14
J: TRBJ1-5
D: .
size: .
V: TRBV4-1
CDR3: CASSPRDSGQPQHF
DNA: TGCGCCAGCAGCCCTAGGGACTCGGGGCAGCCCCAGCATTTT